This T cell receptor beta chain was recorded in a study of blood T cell repertoires in COVID-19. Clones were read by immunoSEQ multiplex PCR, and TCRdb kept only the in-frame ones, dropping some. The sample includes some 170,000 clones, about four fifths seen only once; the top ten take 11%. V was shortened by 2 bases and J by 2 bases, with 13 bases between the two germline ends. This CDR3 has 16 amino acids. Germline CDR1 and CDR2: MNHNY and SVGAGI (reference sequence). The sample was peripheral blood. The receptor comes from a woman aged 40-49 years with COVID-19, enrolled during active disease. This chain links TRBV6-6 with TRBJ1-3; D is unresolved. The CDR3 DNA sequence: TGTGCCAGCAGTTACATGGGCTCGAAAGCTGGAAACACCATATATTTT. Translated: CASSYMGSKAGNTIYF.